This T cell receptor beta chain appears in the sequencing data of a study of blood T cell repertoires in COVID-19. Clones were read by immunoSEQ multiplex PCR, and TCRdb kept only the in-frame ones, dropping some. The table records fewer than 200,000 clones, roughly 88% of them present only once. The CDR3 is 11 amino acids. V lost 5 bases and J lost 1, with 5 bases in between. The germline CDR1 and CDR2 sequences are SQVTM and ANQGSEA. Material for sequencing was peripheral blood. The source of this sequence is an elderly woman with acute or convalescent COVID-19. The chain links TRBV29-1 to TRBJ1-1; D uncertain. DNA for the CDR3: TGCAGCGTTCTCAGGAACACTGAAGCTTTCTTT. Residues: CSVLRNTEAFF. Full variable domain (remainder filled in from reference TRBV29-1 and TRBJ1-1): SAVISQKPSRDICQRGTSLTIQCQVDSQVTMMFWYRQQPGQSLTLIATANQGSEATYESGFVIDKFPISRPNLTFSTLTVSNMSPEDSSIYLCSVLRNTEAFFGQGTRLTVV.